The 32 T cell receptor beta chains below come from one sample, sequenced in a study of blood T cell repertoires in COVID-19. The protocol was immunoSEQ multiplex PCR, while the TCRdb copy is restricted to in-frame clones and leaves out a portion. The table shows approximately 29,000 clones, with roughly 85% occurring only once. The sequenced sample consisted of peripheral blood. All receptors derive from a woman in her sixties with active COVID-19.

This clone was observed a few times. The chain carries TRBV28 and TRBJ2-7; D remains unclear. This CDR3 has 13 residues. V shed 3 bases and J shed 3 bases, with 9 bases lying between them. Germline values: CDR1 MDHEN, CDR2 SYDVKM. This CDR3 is CASSFGFLYEQYF. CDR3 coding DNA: TGTGCCAGCAGTTTTGGCTTCCTCTACGAGCAGTACTTC.

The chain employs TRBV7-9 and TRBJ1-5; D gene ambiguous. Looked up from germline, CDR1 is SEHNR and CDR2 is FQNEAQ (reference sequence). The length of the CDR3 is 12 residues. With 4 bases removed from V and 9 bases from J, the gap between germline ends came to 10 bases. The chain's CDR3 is CASSSQSSPQHF. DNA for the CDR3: TGTGCCAGCAGCTCCCAGTCTTCGCCCCAGCATTTT.

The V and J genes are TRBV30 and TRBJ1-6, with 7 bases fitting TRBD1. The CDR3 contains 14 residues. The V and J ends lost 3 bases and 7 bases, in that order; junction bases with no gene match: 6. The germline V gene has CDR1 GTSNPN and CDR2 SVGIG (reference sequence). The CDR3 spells CAWSAGQINSPLHF. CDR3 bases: TGTGCCTGGAGCGCGGGACAGATCAATTCACCCCTCCACTTT.

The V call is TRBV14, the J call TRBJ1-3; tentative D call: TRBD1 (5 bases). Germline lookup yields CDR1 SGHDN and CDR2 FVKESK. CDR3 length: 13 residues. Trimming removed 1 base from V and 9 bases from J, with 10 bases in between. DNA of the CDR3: TGTGCCAGCAGCCAAGCCGGGGGAGGCACCATATATTTT. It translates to CASSQAGGGTIYF.

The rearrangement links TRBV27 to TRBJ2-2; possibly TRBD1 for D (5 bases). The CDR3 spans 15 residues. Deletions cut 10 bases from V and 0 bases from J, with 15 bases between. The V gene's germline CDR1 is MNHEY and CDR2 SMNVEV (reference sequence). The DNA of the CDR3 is TGTGCCACCAGAACTGGACAAACGAACACCGGGGAGCTGTTTTTT. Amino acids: CATRTGQTNTGELFF.

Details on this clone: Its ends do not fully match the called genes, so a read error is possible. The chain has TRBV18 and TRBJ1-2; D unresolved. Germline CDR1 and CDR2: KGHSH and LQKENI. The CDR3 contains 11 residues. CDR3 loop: CASSLETIQAF. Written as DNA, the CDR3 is TGTGCCAGCTCACTAGAGACAATTCAAGCTTTC.

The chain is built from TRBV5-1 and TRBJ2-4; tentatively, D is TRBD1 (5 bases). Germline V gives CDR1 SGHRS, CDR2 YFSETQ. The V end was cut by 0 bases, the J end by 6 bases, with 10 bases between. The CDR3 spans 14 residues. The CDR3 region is CASSLEQGGNIQYF. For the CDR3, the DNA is TGCGCCAGCAGCTTGGAGCAGGGTGGAAACATTCAGTACTTC. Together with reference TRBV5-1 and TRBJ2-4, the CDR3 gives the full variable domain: KAGVTQTPRYLIKTRGQQVTLSCSPISGHRSVSWYQQTPGQGLQFLFEYFSETQRNKGNFPGRFSGRQFSNSRSEMNVSTLELGDSALYLCASSLEQGGNIQYFGAGTRLSVL.

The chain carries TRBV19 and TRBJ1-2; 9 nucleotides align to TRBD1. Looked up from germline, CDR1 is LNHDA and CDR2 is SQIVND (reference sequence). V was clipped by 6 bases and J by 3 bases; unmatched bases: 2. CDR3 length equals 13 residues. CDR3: CASRWTGDYGYTF. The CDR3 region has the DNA TGTGCCAGTAGATGGACAGGGGACTATGGCTACACCTTC.

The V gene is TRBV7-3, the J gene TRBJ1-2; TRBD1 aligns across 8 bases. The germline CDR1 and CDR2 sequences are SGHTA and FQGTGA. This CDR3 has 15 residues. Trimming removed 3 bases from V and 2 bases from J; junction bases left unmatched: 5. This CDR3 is CASSFSTGANYGYTF. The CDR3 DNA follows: TGTGCCAGCAGCTTTTCGACAGGGGCGAACTATGGCTACACCTTC.

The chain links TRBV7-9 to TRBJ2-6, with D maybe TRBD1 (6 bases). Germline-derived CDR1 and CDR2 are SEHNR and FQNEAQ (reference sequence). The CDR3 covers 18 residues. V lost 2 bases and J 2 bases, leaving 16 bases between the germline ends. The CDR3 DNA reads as TGTGCCAGCAGCTTATTGGGACACGGACGGACTGGGGCCAACGTCCTGACTTTC. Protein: CASSLLGHGRTGANVLTF.

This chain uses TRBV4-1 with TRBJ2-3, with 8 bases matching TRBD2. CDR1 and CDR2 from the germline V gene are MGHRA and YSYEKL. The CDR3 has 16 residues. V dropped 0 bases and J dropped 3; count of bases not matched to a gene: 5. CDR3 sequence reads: CASSQEGGTRTDTQYF. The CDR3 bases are TGCGCCAGCAGCCAAGAAGGGGGGACTAGGACAGATACGCAGTATTTT.

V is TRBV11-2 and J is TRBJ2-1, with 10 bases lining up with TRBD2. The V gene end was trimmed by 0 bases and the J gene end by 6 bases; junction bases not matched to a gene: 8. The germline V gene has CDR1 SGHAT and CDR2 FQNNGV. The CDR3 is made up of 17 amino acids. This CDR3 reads CASSLDRSASGGNEQFF. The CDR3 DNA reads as TGTGCCAGCAGCTTAGATAGATCCGCTAGCGGGGGCAATGAGCAGTTCTTC. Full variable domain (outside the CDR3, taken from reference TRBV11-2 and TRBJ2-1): EAGVAQSPRYKIIEKRQSVAFWCNPISGHATLYWYQQILGQGPKLLIQFQNNGVVDDSQLPKDRFSAERLKGVDSTLKIQPAKLEDSAVYLCASSLDRSASGGNEQFFGPGTRLTVL.

The CDR3 reads CASSSLGQAAYGYTF. Written as DNA, the CDR3 is TGTGCCAGCAGCTCGTTGGGACAGGCTGCCTATGGCTACACCTTC. The chain uses TRBV7-9 and TRBJ1-2, with 8 bases aligning to TRBD1. The V segment lost 4 bases and the J segment 4 bases; nucleotides outside the gene matches: 8. This CDR3 region has 15 residues. The germline gives CDR1 SEHNR, CDR2 FQNEAQ (reference sequence).

CDR3 amino acids: CASTRTGNEQFF. CDR3 nucleotide sequence: TGTGCCAGTACGAGGACGGGGAATGAGCAGTTCTTC. V gene TRBV19 combines with J gene TRBJ2-1; perhaps TRBD2 as D (5 bases). CDR1 and CDR2 (germline): LNHDA, SQIVND (reference sequence). The CDR3 is 12 residues long. V gave up 7 bases and J gave up 7 bases, with 11 bases separating them. The variable domain in full, with the rest retrieved from reference TRBV19 and TRBJ2-1, is DGGITQSPKYLFRKEGQNVTLSCEQNLNHDAMYWYRQDPGQGLRLIYYSQIVNDFQKGDIAEGYSVSREKKESFPLTVTSAQKNPTAFYLCASTRTGNEQFFGPGTRLTVL.

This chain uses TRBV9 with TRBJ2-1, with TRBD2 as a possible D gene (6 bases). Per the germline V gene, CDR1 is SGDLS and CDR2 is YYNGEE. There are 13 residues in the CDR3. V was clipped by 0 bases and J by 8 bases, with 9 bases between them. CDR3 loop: CASSVVGGHEQFF. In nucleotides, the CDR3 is TGTGCCAGCAGCGTAGTGGGGGGACATGAGCAGTTCTTC.

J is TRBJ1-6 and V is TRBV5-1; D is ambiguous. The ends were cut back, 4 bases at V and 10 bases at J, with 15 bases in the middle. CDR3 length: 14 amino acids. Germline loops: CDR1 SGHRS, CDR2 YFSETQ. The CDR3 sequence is CASSSPGGGSPLHF. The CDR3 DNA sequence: TGCGCCAGCAGCAGCCCCGGAGGCGGGTCACCCCTCCACTTT.

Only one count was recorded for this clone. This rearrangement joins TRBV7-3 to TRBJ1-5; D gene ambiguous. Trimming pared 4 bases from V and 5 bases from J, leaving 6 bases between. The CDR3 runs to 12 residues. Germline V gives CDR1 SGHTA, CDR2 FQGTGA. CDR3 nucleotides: TGTGCCAGCAGCTGGGAGGATCAGCCCCAGCATTTT. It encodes CASSWEDQPQHF.

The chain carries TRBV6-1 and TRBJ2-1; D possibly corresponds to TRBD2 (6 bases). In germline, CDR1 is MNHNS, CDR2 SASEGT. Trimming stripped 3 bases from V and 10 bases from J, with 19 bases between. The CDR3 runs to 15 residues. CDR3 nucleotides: TGTGCCAGCAGTGAGTGGAAGCGGGTAACAATCGAGCAGTTCTTC. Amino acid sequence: CASSEWKRVTIEQFF.

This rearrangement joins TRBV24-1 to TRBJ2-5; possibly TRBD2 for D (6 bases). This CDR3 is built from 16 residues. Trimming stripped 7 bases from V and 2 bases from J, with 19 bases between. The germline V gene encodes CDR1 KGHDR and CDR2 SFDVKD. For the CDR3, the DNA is TGTGCCACCAGCGGATCGCTTGTCGGGACTCAAGAGACCCAGTACTTC. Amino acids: CATSGSLVGTQETQYF.

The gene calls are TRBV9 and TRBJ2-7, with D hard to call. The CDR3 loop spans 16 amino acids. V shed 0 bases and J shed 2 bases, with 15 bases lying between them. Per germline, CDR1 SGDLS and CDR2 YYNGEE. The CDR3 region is CASSVAITSQPYEQYF. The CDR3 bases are TGTGCCAGCAGCGTAGCTATCACTTCGCAACCCTACGAGCAGTACTTC. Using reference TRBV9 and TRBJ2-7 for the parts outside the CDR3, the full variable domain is DSGVTQTPKHLITATGQRVTLRCSPRSGDLSVYWYQQSLDQGLQFLIQYYNGEERAKGNILERFSAQQFPDLHSELNLSSLELGDSALYFCASSVAITSQPYEQYFGPGTRLTVT.

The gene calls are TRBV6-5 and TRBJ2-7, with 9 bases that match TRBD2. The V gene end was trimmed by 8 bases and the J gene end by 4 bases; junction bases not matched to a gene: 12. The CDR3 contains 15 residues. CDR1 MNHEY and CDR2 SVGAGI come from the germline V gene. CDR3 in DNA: TGTGCCAGCGCCAGTGGGGCGGGAGGGGGTTACGAGCAGTACTTC. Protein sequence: CASASGAGGGYEQYF.

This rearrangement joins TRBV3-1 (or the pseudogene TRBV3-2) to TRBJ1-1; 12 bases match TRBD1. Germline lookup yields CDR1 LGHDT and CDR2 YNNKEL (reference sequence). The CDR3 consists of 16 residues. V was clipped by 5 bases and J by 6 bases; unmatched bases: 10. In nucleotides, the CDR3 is TGTGCCAGCAGCAACCGGGACAGGGGGCATCCAGCTGAAGCTTTCTTT. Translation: CASSNRDRGHPAEAFF.

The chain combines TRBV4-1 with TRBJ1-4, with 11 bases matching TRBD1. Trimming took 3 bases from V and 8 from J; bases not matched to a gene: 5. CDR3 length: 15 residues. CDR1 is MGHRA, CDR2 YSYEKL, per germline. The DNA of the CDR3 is TGCGCCAGCAGCCAGGACAGGGGGCCGACAGAAAAACTGTTTTTT. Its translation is CASSQDRGPTEKLFF.

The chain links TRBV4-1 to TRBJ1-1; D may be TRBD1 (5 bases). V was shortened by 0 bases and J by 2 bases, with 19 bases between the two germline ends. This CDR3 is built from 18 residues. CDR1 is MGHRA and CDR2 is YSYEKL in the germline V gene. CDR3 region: CASSQEVVGGLTNTEAFF. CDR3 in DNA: TGCGCCAGCAGCCAAGAAGTCGTCGGGGGACTAACTAACACTGAAGCTTTCTTT.

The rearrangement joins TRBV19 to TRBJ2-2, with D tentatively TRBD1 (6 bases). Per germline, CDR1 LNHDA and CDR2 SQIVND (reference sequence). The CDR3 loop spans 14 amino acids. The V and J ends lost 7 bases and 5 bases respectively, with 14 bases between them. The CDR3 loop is CASIGQWKTGELFF. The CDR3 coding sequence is TGTGCCAGTATCGGACAGTGGAAGACCGGGGAGCTGTTTTTT.

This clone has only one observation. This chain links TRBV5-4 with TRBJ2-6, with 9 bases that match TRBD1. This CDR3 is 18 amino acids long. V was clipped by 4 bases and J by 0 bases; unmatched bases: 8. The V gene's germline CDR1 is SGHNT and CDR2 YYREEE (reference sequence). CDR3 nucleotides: TGTGCCAGCAGCGGCGGGACAGGGCTCCTCTCTGGGGCCAACGTCCTGACTTTC. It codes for CASSGGTGLLSGANVLTF. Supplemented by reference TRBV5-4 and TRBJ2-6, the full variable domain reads ETGVTQSPTHLIKTRGQQVTLRCSSQSGHNTVSWYQQALGQGPQFIFQYYREEENGRGNFPPRFSGLQFPNYSSELNVNALELDDSALYLCASSGGTGLLSGANVLTFGAGSRLTVL.

This chain's CDR3 is CASSEGLSGNTIYF. The DNA of the CDR3 is TGTGCCAGCAGCGAGGGTCTTTCTGGAAACACCATATATTTT. The genes are TRBV6-5 and TRBJ1-3; D unclear. Deletions cut 6 bases from V and 1 base from J, with 10 bases between. CDR3 length: 14 residues. The germline V gene has CDR1 MNHEY and CDR2 SVGAGI.

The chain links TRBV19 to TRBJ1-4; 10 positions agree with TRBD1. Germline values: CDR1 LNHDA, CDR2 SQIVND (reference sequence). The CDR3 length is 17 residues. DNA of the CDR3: TGTGCTTACGTCACCGGGACAGGGGATGCAACTAATGAAAAACTGTTTTTT. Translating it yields CAYVTGTGDATNEKLFF.

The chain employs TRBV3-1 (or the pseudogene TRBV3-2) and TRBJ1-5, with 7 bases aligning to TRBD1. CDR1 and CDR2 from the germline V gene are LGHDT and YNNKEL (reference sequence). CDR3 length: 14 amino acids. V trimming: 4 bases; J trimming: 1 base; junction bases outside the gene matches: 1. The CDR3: CASSPTGSNQPQHF. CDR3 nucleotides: TGTGCCAGCAGCCCGACAGGGAGCAATCAGCCCCAGCATTTT.

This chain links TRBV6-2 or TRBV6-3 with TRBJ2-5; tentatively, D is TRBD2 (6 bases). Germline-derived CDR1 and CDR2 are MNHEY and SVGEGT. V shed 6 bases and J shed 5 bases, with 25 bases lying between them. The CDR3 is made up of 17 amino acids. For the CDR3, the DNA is TGTGCCAGCAGCGCGGATCGCCCGGGACTTACGGTGGAGACCCAGTACTTC. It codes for CASSADRPGLTVETQYF.

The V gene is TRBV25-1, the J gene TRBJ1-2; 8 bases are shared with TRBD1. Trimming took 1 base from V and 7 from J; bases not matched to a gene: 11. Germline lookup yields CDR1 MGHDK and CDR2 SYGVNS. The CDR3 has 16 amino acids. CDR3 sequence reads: CASSESGTGEFFGYTF. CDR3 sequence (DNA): TGTGCCAGCAGTGAATCAGGGACAGGAGAATTCTTTGGCTACACCTTC.

The CDR3 nucleotides are TGCGCCAGCAGCTTCTCGTCTGATACGCAGTATTTT. It translates to CASSFSSDTQYF. This sequence joins TRBV5-1 and TRBJ2-3; D gene uncertain. The V gene lost 2 bases and the J gene lost 6 bases, with 7 bases spanning the gap. The CDR3 covers 12 residues. CDR1 is SGHRS, CDR2 YFSETQ, per germline. The whole variable domain, filled in from reference TRBV5-1 and TRBJ2-3, reads KAGVTQTPRYLIKTRGQQVTLSCSPISGHRSVSWYQQTPGQGLQFLFEYFSETQRNKGNFPGRFSGRQFSNSRSEMNVSTLELGDSALYLCASSFSSDTQYFGPGTRLTVL.